Following are 25 T cell receptor beta chains from one sample sequenced in a study of CXCR3-negative and CXCR3-positive naive CD8 T cells. Regarding the study as a whole: Hydrophobicity was higher for TRB CDR3s found in CXCR3-positive naive cells than in CXCR3-negative naive cells.

In preparing the TRB cDNA libraries, 5' RACE with UMI labels was used. TCRdb reanalyzed the 5' RACE reads and collapses them to one entry per CDR3 protein, without DNA. The sample's table shows about 110,000 distinct CDR3 sequences. The antigens of these receptors remain unknown. Sequencing used naive CXCR3+ CD8+ T cells from blood. Subset indicated: CD45RO-CCR7+CD27+CD95- naive CD8+ T cells expressing CXCR3 (TNR3+). Receptor source: a human donor in good health. Some clones in this sample may be carry-over from other donors' samples.

The V and J genes are TRBV5-1 and TRBJ2-1; TCRdb's D gene call, TRBD2, goes unchecked for lack of DNA. CDR1 and CDR2 from the germline V gene are SGHRS and YFSETQ. CDR3 length: 17 residues. The CDR3 reads CASSLAITGSGVDEQFF.

This chain joins TRBV2 and TRBJ1-1; TCRdb's D call of TRBD1 is untestable without DNA. The CDR3 totals 13 residues. Germline V CDR1 and CDR2: SNHLY, FYNNEI. The CDR3 region is CASSPRGHGEAFF. Filled out from reference TRBV2 and TRBJ1-1, the complete variable domain reads EPEVTQTPSHQVTQMGQEVILRCVPISNHLYFYWYRQILGQKVEFLVSFYNNEISEKSEIFDDQFSVERPDGSNFTLKIRSTKLEDSAMYFCASSPRGHGEAFFGQGTRLTVV.

The V call is TRBV29-1, the J call TRBJ2-7; TCRdb's D call of TRBD2 is untestable without DNA. The germline CDR1 and CDR2 sequences are SQVTM and ANQGSEA. The CDR3 is 16 amino acids. CDR3 residues: CSVEEGSGSTSYEQYF.

The gene calls are TRBV7-9 and TRBJ1-1. The CDR3 contains 13 residues. Germline V gene sequence: CDR1 SEHNR, CDR2 FQNEAQ (reference sequence). The CDR3 protein is CASSPTLGTEAFF.

This chain connects TRBV7-2 to TRBJ1-6; TCRdb indicates TRBD1, and absent DNA this call remains unverified. Germline loops: CDR1 SGHTA, CDR2 FQGNSA. This CDR3 is 18 amino acids long. The CDR3: CASSFPPGTSSYNSPLHF.

The rearrangement joins TRBV3-1 to TRBJ2-1; the TCRdb call, TRBD1, lacks DNA for checking. The CDR3 is 15 residues long. Per the germline V gene, CDR1 is LGHDT and CDR2 is YNNKEL (reference sequence). The CDR3 sequence is CASSQSFRGADEQFF.

The rearrangement links TRBV3-1 to TRBJ1-1. CDR1 LGHDT and CDR2 YNNKEL come from the germline V gene (reference sequence). The CDR3 spans 11 residues. CDR3: CASSRNTEAFF.

The chain carries TRBV7-9 and TRBJ2-3; checking the TCRdb D call of TRBD1 is not possible without DNA. CDR3 length equals 14 residues. The germline V gene has CDR1 SEHNR and CDR2 FQNEAQ (reference sequence). The CDR3 is CASSFLEDREAKYF.

This rearrangement joins TRBV29-1 to TRBJ1-2; there is no DNA to check the TCRdb D call of TRBD1. Germline values: CDR1 SQVTM, CDR2 ANQGSEA. This CDR3 has 11 amino acids. The CDR3 region is CSVVQGLGYTF.

V gene TRBV20-1 combines with J gene TRBJ1-3; TCRdb's D call of TRBD1 is untestable without DNA. Germline loops: CDR1 DFQATT, CDR2 SNEGSKA (reference sequence). The CDR3 totals 16 residues. CDR3 sequence: CSARGGGASPGNTIYF.

This chain links TRBV6-6 with TRBJ1-2. The CDR3 runs 11 residues. From germline, CDR1 is MNHNY and CDR2 SVGAGI (reference sequence). The CDR3 sequence: CASRDEYGYTF.

The rearrangement uses TRBV29-1 and TRBJ1-1; TCRdb calls TRBD1, which cannot be checked without DNA. The CDR3 is 12 residues long. Germline-derived CDR1 and CDR2 are SQVTM and ANQGSEA. CDR3: CSFQQGGAEALF.

V usage is TRBV10-3 and J usage is TRBJ2-1; TCRdb reports TRBD2, a call that lacks DNA to check it against. This CDR3 is built from 16 residues. Germline V gene data show CDR1 as ENHRY and CDR2 as SYGVKD. The CDR3 loop reads CAINGLAGGSYNEQFF.

This chain links TRBV4-1 with TRBJ2-7; checking the TCRdb D call of TRBD1 is not possible without DNA. There are 16 residues in the CDR3. Germline CDR1 MGHRA, CDR2 YSYEKL. Here the CDR3 reads CASSPREGQGFYEQYF.

The V gene is TRBV30, the J gene TRBJ2-7; the D call of TRBD1 rests on TCRdb alone, since no DNA is present to check it. Germline values: CDR1 GTSNPN, CDR2 SVGIG (reference sequence). This CDR3 region has 13 residues. CDR3 sequence: CAWTGTGGYEQYF.

V gene TRBV7-9 combines with J gene TRBJ2-1; TCRdb returns TRBD1, unconfirmable since there is no DNA. The germline CDR1 and CDR2 sequences are SEHNR and FQNEAQ (reference sequence). The length of the CDR3 is 13 residues. The CDR3 loop is CASSLGQTHEQFF.

The CDR3 protein is CASSEPAGANYNEQFF. The chain employs TRBV25-1 and TRBJ2-1; the TCRdb D gene call, TRBD2, has no DNA to confirm it. Germline values: CDR1 MGHDK, CDR2 SYGVNS. This CDR3 region has 16 residues.

V is TRBV5-1 and J is TRBJ2-7. The germline V gene has CDR1 SGHRS and CDR2 YFSETQ. This CDR3 region has 13 residues. CDR3 region: CASSWDTSYEQYF.

The CDR3 is CSVEQAINDGYTF. The chain carries TRBV29-1 and TRBJ1-2. CDR1 and CDR2 from the germline V gene are SQVTM and ANQGSEA. CDR3 size: 13 residues.

The chain links TRBV27 to TRBJ2-3. The CDR3 covers 17 residues. Germline CDR1 reads MNHEY; CDR2 reads SMNVEV (reference sequence). CDR3 region: CASTRTAMKTRTDTQYF.

This sequence joins TRBV14 and TRBJ2-1. This CDR3 is 13 amino acids long. The germline V gene has CDR1 SGHDN and CDR2 FVKESK. The CDR3 is CASSPFSYNEQFF.

The chain carries TRBV12-3 or TRBV12-4 and TRBJ2-1; the TCRdb D gene call, TRBD2, has no DNA to confirm it. The CDR3 is 17 residues long. CDR3 protein: CASSLATLAGGLYEQFF.

The rearrangement uses TRBV7-3 and TRBJ2-1; TCRdb outputs TRBD2, but without DNA this stays unchecked. This CDR3 contains 18 residues. CDR1 and CDR2 from the germline V gene are SGHTA and FQGTGA. CDR3 protein: CASSPLASDYSSYNEQFF.

The V and J genes are TRBV3-1 and TRBJ2-7. Looked up from germline, CDR1 is LGHDT and CDR2 is YNNKEL (reference sequence). The CDR3 covers 11 residues. CDR3: CASSHTYEQYF.

The chain uses TRBV6-2 or TRBV6-3 and TRBJ2-1; TCRdb returns TRBD2, unconfirmable since there is no DNA. The CDR3 covers 13 residues. CDR1 and CDR2 from the germline V gene are MNHEY and SVGEGT. This CDR3 reads CASSGGGEYEQFF.